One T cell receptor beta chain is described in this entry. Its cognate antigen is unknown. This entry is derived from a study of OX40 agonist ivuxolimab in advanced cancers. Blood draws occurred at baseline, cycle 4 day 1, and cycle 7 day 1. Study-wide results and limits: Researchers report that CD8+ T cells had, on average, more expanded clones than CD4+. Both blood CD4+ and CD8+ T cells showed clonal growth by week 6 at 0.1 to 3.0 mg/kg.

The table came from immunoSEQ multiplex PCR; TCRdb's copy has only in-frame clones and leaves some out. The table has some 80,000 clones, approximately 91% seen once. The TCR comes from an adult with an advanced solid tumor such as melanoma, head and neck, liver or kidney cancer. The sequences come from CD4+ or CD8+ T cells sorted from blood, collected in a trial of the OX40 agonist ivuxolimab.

CDR3 nucleotides: TGCAGTGCTCCCCTGCGTAACGAGCAGTACTTC. It translates to CSAPLRNEQYF. The rearrangement joins TRBV20-1 to TRBJ2-7; D gene uncertain. Trimming took off 5 bases at V and 5 bases at J, with 10 bases between the two ends. Germline V gene data show CDR1 as DFQATT and CDR2 as SNEGSKA (reference sequence). This CDR3 is 11 amino acids long.